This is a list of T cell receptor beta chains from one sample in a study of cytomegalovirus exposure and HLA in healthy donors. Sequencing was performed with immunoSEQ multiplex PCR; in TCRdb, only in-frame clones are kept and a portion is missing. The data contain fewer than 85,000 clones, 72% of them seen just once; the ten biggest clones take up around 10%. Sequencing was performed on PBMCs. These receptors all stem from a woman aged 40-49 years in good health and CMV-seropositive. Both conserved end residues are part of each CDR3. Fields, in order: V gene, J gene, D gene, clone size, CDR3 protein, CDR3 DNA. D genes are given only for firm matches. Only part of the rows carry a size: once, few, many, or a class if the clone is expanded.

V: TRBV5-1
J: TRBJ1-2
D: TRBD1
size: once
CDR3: CASSLTGDYGYTF
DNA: TGCGCCAGCAGCTTGACAGGGGACTATGGCTACACCTTC

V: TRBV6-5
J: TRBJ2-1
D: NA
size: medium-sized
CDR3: CASSYSGADEQFF
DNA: TGTGCCAGCAGTTACTCAGGGGCCGATGAGCAGTTCTTC

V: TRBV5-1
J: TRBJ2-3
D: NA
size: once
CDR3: CASSLRPLELTDTQYF
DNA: TGCGCCAGCAGCTTACGACCATTGGAGCTCACAGATACGCAGTATTTT

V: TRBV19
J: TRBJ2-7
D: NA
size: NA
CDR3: CASSITAASSSYEQYF
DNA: TGTGCCAGTAGTATTACAGCGGCCTCAAGCTCCTACGAGCAGTACTTC

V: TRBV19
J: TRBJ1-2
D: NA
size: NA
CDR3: CASTHSLYGYTF
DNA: TGTGCCAGTACGCACAGTCTCTATGGCTACACCTTC

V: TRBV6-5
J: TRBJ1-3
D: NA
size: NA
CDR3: CASSYSGALGNTIYF
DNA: TGTGCCAGCAGTTACTCGGGCGCCCTCGGAAACACCATATATTTT

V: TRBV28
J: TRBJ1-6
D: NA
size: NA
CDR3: CASSVRGINSPLHF
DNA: TGTGCCAGCTCGGTTCGGGGAATCAATTCACCCCTCCACTTT

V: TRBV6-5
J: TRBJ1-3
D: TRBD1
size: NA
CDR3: CASSYSQGVGNTIYF
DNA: TGTGCCAGCAGTTACTCGCAGGGGGTCGGAAACACCATATATTTT

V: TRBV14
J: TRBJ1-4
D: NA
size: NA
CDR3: CASSGAGHEKLFF
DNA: TGTGCCAGCAGCGGGGCAGGGCATGAAAAACTGTTTTTT

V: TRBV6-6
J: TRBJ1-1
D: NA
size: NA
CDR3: CASSLTVAEAFF
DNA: TGTGCCAGCAGCCTCACAGTGGCTGAAGCTTTCTTT

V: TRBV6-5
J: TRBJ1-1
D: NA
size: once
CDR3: CATREKKTFTEAFF
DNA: TGTGCCACCCGGGAAAAGAAAACATTCACTGAAGCTTTCTTT

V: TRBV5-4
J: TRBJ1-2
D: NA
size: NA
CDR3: CASSIGGVGTNYGYTF
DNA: TGTGCCAGCAGCATCGGGGGAGTGGGGACTAACTATGGCTACACCTTC

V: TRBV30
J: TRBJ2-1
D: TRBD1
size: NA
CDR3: CAWSVQLTGASYNEQFF
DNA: TGTGCCTGGAGTGTCCAATTAACAGGGGCCTCCTACAATGAGCAGTTCTTC

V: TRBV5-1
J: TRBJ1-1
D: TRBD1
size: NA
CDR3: CASSRPDRDGTEAFF
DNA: TGCGCCAGCAGCCGCCCGGACAGGGACGGGACTGAAGCTTTCTTT

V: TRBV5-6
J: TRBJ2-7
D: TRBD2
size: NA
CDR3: CASSALLAGEQYF
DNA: TGTGCCAGCAGCGCACTCTTAGCGGGGGAGCAGTACTTC

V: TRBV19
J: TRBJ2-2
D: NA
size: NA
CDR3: CAGRGNTGELFF
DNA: TGTGCCGGAAGAGGAAACACCGGGGAGCTGTTTTTT

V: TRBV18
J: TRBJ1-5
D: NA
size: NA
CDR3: CASSPAGDNQPQHF
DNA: TGTGCCAGCTCACCGGCAGGGGACAATCAGCCCCAGCATTTT

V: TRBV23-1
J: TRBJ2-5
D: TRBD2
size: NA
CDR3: CASSQSGRASGRAGETQYF
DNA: TGCGCCAGCAGTCAATCGGGGCGGGCTAGCGGGAGGGCCGGGGAGACCCAGTACTTC

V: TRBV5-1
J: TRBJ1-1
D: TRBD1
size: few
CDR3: CASRAGQGGMNTEAFF
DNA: TGCGCCAGCAGAGCAGGACAGGGGGGAATGAACACTGAAGCTTTCTTT

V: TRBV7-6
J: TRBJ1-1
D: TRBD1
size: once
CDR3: CASSPRQGMDTEAFF
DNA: TGTGCCAGCAGCCCCCGACAGGGCATGGACACTGAAGCTTTCTTT

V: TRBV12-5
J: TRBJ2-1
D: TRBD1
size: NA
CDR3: CASGRGQGNYNEQFF
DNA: TGTGCTAGTGGCCGGGGACAGGGGAACTACAATGAGCAGTTCTTC

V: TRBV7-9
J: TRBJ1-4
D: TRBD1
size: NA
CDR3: CASSSDRGTITNEKLFF
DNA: TGTGCCAGCAGCTCGGACAGGGGGACCATAACTAATGAAAAACTGTTTTTT

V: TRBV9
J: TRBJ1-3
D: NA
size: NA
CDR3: CASSGGRADTGNTIYF
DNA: TGTGCCAGCAGCGGAGGTAGGGCGGACACTGGAAACACCATATATTTT

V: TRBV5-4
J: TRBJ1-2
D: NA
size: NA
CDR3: CASSWTGEDGYTF
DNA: TGTGCCAGCAGCTGGACGGGGGAGGATGGCTACACCTTC

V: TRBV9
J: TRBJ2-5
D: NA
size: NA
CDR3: CASSVVGGREETQYF
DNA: TGTGCCAGCAGCGTAGTGGGGGGTAGGGAAGAGACCCAGTACTTC

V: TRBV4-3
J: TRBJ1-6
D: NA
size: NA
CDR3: CASSQDRGSTLHF
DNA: TGCGCCAGCAGCCAAGACAGGGGTAGCACCCTCCACTTT